The 13 T cell receptor beta chains below were found in one sample sequenced in a study of T cell changes during pregnancy in multiple sclerosis. TCRdb keeps only in-frame clones here, not all; method: immunoSEQ multiplex PCR. The sample carries tens of thousands of clones, around 94% recorded once. Sequences were derived from CD8+ T cells from peripheral blood mononuclear cells, sampled in the third trimester of pregnancy. The receptors were sampled from a female donor with multiple sclerosis, enrolled in a pregnancy study.

The rearrangement uses TRBV11-2 and TRBJ2-2; 8 bases are shared with TRBD2. Germline V CDR1 and CDR2: SGHAT, FQNNGV. There are 16 residues in the CDR3. J was trimmed by 5 bases and V by 5 bases; bases with no gene match: 10. The CDR3 here is CASSLNSGSGTGELFF. CDR3 sequence (DNA): TGTGCCAGCAGCCTTAACAGCGGGAGTGGGACCGGGGAGCTGTTTTTT.

This chain connects TRBV7-9 to TRBJ2-7, with 7 bases lining up with TRBD2. The CDR3 loop spans 15 amino acids. Germline CDR1 is SEHNR and CDR2 is FQNEAQ (reference sequence). V gave up 1 base and J gave up 0 bases; unmatched junction bases: 3. This CDR3 is CASSLVSSGSYEQYF. The CDR3 DNA reads as TGTGCCAGCAGCTTAGTGTCTAGCGGCTCCTACGAGCAGTACTTC.

The rearrangement joins TRBV10-3 to TRBJ2-1, with TRBD2 identical over 9 bases. With V trimmed by 4 bases and J by 4 bases, 17 bases remained unmatched. The CDR3 is 19 amino acids. Germline lookup yields CDR1 ENHRY and CDR2 SYGVKD. CDR3 sequence reads: CAISVTWVNSGSQYNEQFF. The CDR3 DNA follows: TGTGCCATCAGTGTAACTTGGGTAAATAGCGGGAGTCAGTACAATGAGCAGTTCTTC.

The V call is TRBV5-4, the J call TRBJ2-3, with D perhaps matching TRBD2 (6 bases). There are 15 residues in the CDR3. The germline V gene encodes CDR1 SGHNT and CDR2 YYREEE (reference sequence). V dropped 3 bases and J dropped 1 base, with 12 bases sitting between them. In DNA form, the CDR3 reads TGTGCCAGCAGCTCAAGGAGGGGCGGCACAGATACGCAGTATTTT. Translation: CASSSRRGGTDTQYF.

The chain couples TRBV27 to TRBJ1-4; 11 nucleotides match TRBD1. Germline CDR1 MNHEY, CDR2 SMNVEV (reference sequence). V trimming: 5 bases; J trimming: 8 bases; junction bases outside the gene matches: 10. The CDR3 totals 16 residues. The CDR3 region is CASSILPGTGGEKLFF. The CDR3 nucleotides read TGTGCCAGCAGTATCCTGCCCGGGACAGGGGGAGAAAAACTGTTTTTT.

The J gene is TRBJ1-1, the V gene TRBV4-1; D gene ambiguous. This CDR3 is 15 amino acids long. The germline V gene has CDR1 MGHRA and CDR2 YSYEKL. The germline V and J ends were trimmed by 1 base and 1 base, with 10 bases remaining between them. CDR3 DNA: TGCGCCAGCAGCCAAGCTCCGGGATGGAACACTGAAGCTTTCTTT. This translates into CASSQAPGWNTEAFF.

The rearrangement joins TRBV28 to TRBJ1-5; 8 bases agree with TRBD1. The CDR3 spans 15 residues. The germline V gene encodes CDR1 MDHEN and CDR2 SYDVKM. After removal of 2 bases from V and 2 bases from J, the junction contained 2 bases not matched to a gene. In DNA, the CDR3 is TGTGCCAGCAGTTTAGACAGGGGAGGCAATCAGCCCCAGCATTTT. This translates into CASSLDRGGNQPQHF.

J is TRBJ2-7 and V is TRBV4-1; 9 nucleotides line up with TRBD1. From germline, CDR1 is MGHRA and CDR2 YSYEKL. The CDR3 has 16 residues. V trimming: 3 bases; J trimming: 2 bases; junction bases outside the gene matches: 8. CDR3 loop: CASSQSTGGSAYEQYF. The CDR3 region has the DNA TGCGCCAGCAGCCAGTCTACAGGGGGCAGCGCCTACGAGCAGTACTTC.

J is TRBJ2-7 and V is TRBV12-5, with 16 bases matching TRBD2. Per the germline V gene, CDR1 is LGHNT and CDR2 is FRNRAP. After removal of 0 bases from V and 3 bases from J, the junction contained 8 bases not matched to a gene. This CDR3 spans 19 amino acids. CDR3 coding DNA: TGTGCTAGTGGTTTGGTAGAGGGACTAGCGGGAGGGAGGGACTACGAGCAGTACTTC. This codes for CASGLVEGLAGGRDYEQYF.

The V gene is TRBV5-1, the J gene TRBJ2-7; D unclear. Trimming shortened V by 8 bases and J by 3 bases, and 9 bases separated the two germline ends. The CDR3 extends over 11 amino acids. Germline CDR1 and CDR2: SGHRS and YFSETQ. Here the CDR3 DNA reads TGCGCCAGTAGTCCGGGCTACGAGCAGTACTTC. This codes for CASSPGYEQYF. The whole variable domain, remainder taken from reference TRBV5-1 and TRBJ2-7, is KAGVTQTPRYLIKTRGQQVTLSCSPISGHRSVSWYQQTPGQGLQFLFEYFSETQRNKGNFPGRFSGRQFSNSRSEMNVSTLELGDSALYLCASSPGYEQYFGPGTRLTVT.

The chain joins TRBV27 to TRBJ2-7, with TRBD1 as a possible D gene (6 bases). Trimming removed 3 bases from V and 6 bases from J, with 21 bases in between. Germline V CDR1 and CDR2: MNHEY, SMNVEV (reference sequence). CDR3 size: 16 residues. The CDR3 loop is CASSFHHGQFAGEQYF. The CDR3 region has the DNA TGTGCCAGCAGTTTCCATCACGGACAGTTTGCGGGCGAGCAGTACTTC.

The gene calls are TRBV30 and TRBJ2-7, with a weak D call TRBD2 (5 bases). The CDR3 extends over 12 amino acids. Deletions cut 0 bases from V and 5 bases from J, with 8 bases between. Germline CDR1 reads GTSNPN; CDR2 reads SVGIG (reference sequence). The CDR3 is CAWSVLGNEQYF. The CDR3 region has the DNA TGTGCCTGGAGTGTACTAGGGAACGAGCAGTACTTC. The variable domain in full, completed from reference TRBV30 and TRBJ2-7, reads SQTIHQWPATLVQPVGSPLSLECTVEGTSNPNLYWYRQAAGRGLQLLFYSVGIGQISSEVPQNLSASRPQDRQFILSSKKLLLSDSGFYLCAWSVLGNEQYFGPGTRLTVT.

The chain carries TRBV2 and TRBJ1-1; 7 bases line up with TRBD1. Losses at the gene ends were 4 bases for V and 7 bases for J; bases not matched to a gene: 18. The germline CDR1 and CDR2 sequences are SNHLY and FYNNEI. This CDR3 has 17 amino acids. CDR3 nucleotide sequence: TGTGCCAGCAGTGTACCCCTCGACAGGGCCGAACAGGGTGAAGCTTTCTTT. Encoded protein: CASSVPLDRAEQGEAFF.